This TCR beta chain was captured by sequencing in a study of graft-versus-host responses after intestinal transplantation. CDR3 length: 15 amino acids. J gave up 7 bases and V 0 bases, and 4 bases lay outside the gene matches. The germline V gene encodes CDR1 SGDLS and CDR2 YYNGEE. Using immunoSEQ multiplex PCR, the repertoire was profiled, and TCRdb retains in-frame clones only, with some absent. The table has 8,000 to 9,000 clones, over 25% seen once. The chain recombines TRBV9 with TRBJ1-4; TRBD1 agrees at 9 bases. Sequencing was performed on alloreactive CD4+ T cells from a mixed lymphocyte reaction culture, taken before intestinal transplant. Subset reported: CFSE-low proliferating T cells sorted from approximately 6-day pre-transplant mixed lymphocyte reaction (GvH or HvG direction). The clonotype comes from a human patient who received an intestinal transplant. This chain's CDR3 is CASSVAPGQGEKLFF. In nucleotides, the CDR3 is TGTGCCAGCAGCGTAGCCCCGGGACAGGGTGAAAAACTGTTTTTT.